The 26 T cell receptor beta chains below were found in one sample sequenced in a study of shared clonotypes between healthy human individuals. Assay: immunoSEQ multiplex PCR; the TCRdb copy retains only in-frame clones and omits some. Of roughly 2.2 million clones in the sample, approximately 93% are singletons; the top ten hold 0.39%. Sequenced material: naive CD4+ T cells from PBMCs. Stated subset: CD45RA+ positively selected. Receptors originate from a young man in good health. Some clones in this sample may be carry-over from other donors' samples.

The sample holds one count of this clone. The chain recombines TRBV2 with TRBJ1-2; a possible D gene is TRBD1 (5 bases). The CDR3 consists of 13 residues. Germline lookup yields CDR1 SNHLY and CDR2 FYNNEI. V was trimmed by 3 bases and J by 4 bases, leaving 9 bases between them. CDR3 nucleotide sequence: TGTGCCAGCAGTGAGCAGGGAATCTATGGCTACACCTTC. Protein: CASSEQGIYGYTF.

This chain links TRBV7-2 with TRBJ1-2; possible D gene TRBD1, 6 bases. Per germline, CDR1 SGHTA and CDR2 FQGNSA. V was cut by 6 bases and J by 3 bases, with 20 bases left in between. The CDR3 is made up of 16 amino acids. DNA for the CDR3: TGTGCCAGCAGAAACTCGCCCGGGGGGGCGCACTATGGCTACACCTTC. Its protein is CASRNSPGGAHYGYTF.

This clone was seen a handful of times. The chain is built from TRBV6-5 and TRBJ1-1, with D possibly matching TRBD1 (5 bases). This CDR3 spans 14 amino acids. With 4 bases removed from V and 5 bases from J, the gap between germline ends came to 14 bases. Germline CDR1 and CDR2: MNHEY and SVGAGI. DNA for the CDR3: TGTGCCAGCAGTTTGGGGGGGGACGGAACTGAAGCTTTCTTT. Its translation: CASSLGGDGTEAFF.

Points on this clone: This sample also contains other DNA sequences that code for the same CDR3. V gene TRBV28 combines with J gene TRBJ2-7; no definite D call. The CDR3 spans 12 residues. Germline V gives CDR1 MDHEN, CDR2 SYDVKM. Trimming stripped 3 bases from V and 7 bases from J, with 10 bases between. CDR3 nucleotides: TGTGCCAGCAGTTTTGTAGGGTTAGAGCAGTACTTC. Its translation: CASSFVGLEQYF.

This chain links TRBV30 with TRBJ1-6; D gene ambiguous. V was clipped by 4 bases and J by 7 bases, with 8 bases between them. Germline lookup yields CDR1 GTSNPN and CDR2 SVGIG (reference sequence). CDR3 size: 12 residues. CDR3 loop: CAWNPGNSPLHF. CDR3 nucleotides: TGTGCCTGGAATCCGGGGAATTCACCCCTCCACTTT.

This clone was seen a single time. The gene calls are TRBV28 and TRBJ2-3, with 10 bases that match TRBD1. The J segment lost 3 bases and the V segment lost 1 base, leaving 1 base of the junction unmatched. Germline V CDR1 and CDR2: MDHEN, SYDVKM. The CDR3 loop spans 15 amino acids. The CDR3 nucleotides read TGTGCCAGCAGTTTATTGGACAGGGGGACAGATACGCAGTATTTT. Its translation is CASSLLDRGTDTQYF.

This rearrangement joins TRBV5-4 to TRBJ1-4; tentatively, D is TRBD1 (5 bases). The CDR3 spans 15 residues. Trimming cost V 4 bases and J 0 bases, with 10 bases left between them. The germline V gene encodes CDR1 SGHNT and CDR2 YYREEE (reference sequence). CDR3 sequence: CASSPGGTTNEKLFF. Written as DNA, the CDR3 is TGTGCCAGCAGCCCCGGGGGGACAACTAATGAAAAACTGTTTTTT.

In regard to this clone: The identical CDR3 is also encoded by other nucleotide sequences in the sample. The chain recombines TRBV5-1 with TRBJ2-3; D is ambiguous. The V gene's germline CDR1 is SGHRS and CDR2 YFSETQ. CDR3 length: 14 residues. V was clipped by 0 bases and J by 0 bases, with 5 bases between them. The chain's CDR3 is CASSLASSTDTQYF. The CDR3 DNA sequence: TGCGCCAGCAGCTTGGCATCAAGCACAGATACGCAGTATTTT.

This clone was counted once. The V call is TRBV28, the J call TRBJ1-1; D is ambiguous. CDR1 MDHEN and CDR2 SYDVKM come from the germline V gene. The CDR3 extends over 14 amino acids. V gave up 8 bases and J gave up 7 bases, with 20 bases separating them. In DNA form, the CDR3 reads TGTGCCAGCCTCAGTGTTTCGCGTACGGTTGAAGCTTTCTTT. Translating gives CASLSVSRTVEAFF.

V is TRBV9 and J is TRBJ2-3; D unresolved. This CDR3 has 14 residues. Germline loops: CDR1 SGDLS, CDR2 YYNGEE. Trimming cost V 0 bases and J 2 bases, with 7 bases left between them. The CDR3 sequence: CASSVDALTDTQYF. Written as DNA, the CDR3 is TGTGCCAGCAGCGTAGACGCTCTCACAGATACGCAGTATTTT.

The chain joins TRBV9 to TRBJ2-7, with 8 bases matching TRBD1. This CDR3 contains 16 residues. Trimming took 4 bases from V and 5 from J; bases not matched to a gene: 14. Germline V gene data show CDR1 as SGDLS and CDR2 as YYNGEE. The CDR3 sequence: CASSPDRGPGSHEQYF. The CDR3 nucleotides read TGTGCCAGCAGCCCAGACAGGGGTCCCGGGTCTCACGAGCAGTACTTC.

The genes are TRBV14 and TRBJ1-1; D ambiguous. This CDR3 is 12 amino acids long. Trimming took 6 bases from V and 11 from J, leaving 16 bases between them. In germline, CDR1 is SGHDN, CDR2 FVKESK. CDR3 in DNA: TGTGCCAGCAGTGCGGTAGATGTGATGGCTTTCTTT. This sequence encodes CASSAVDVMAFF.

The J gene is TRBJ2-3, the V gene TRBV5-1; the match to TRBD2 covers 8 bases. This CDR3 contains 15 residues. The germline gives CDR1 SGHRS, CDR2 YFSETQ. V shed 4 bases and J 2 bases; nucleotides not matched to a gene: 6. The CDR3 sequence is CASSPTSGYTDTQYF. Here the CDR3 DNA reads TGCGCCAGCAGCCCCACTAGCGGATACACAGATACGCAGTATTTT.

The gene calls are TRBV27 and TRBJ2-1; tentative D call: TRBD2 (5 bases). Germline values: CDR1 MNHEY, CDR2 SMNVEV (reference sequence). This CDR3 is 17 amino acids long. Trimming took 3 bases from V and 0 from J, leaving 15 bases between them. Here the CDR3 reads CASSLKLTRSSYNEQFF. The CDR3 nucleotides read TGTGCCAGCAGTTTGAAACTCACTAGAAGCTCCTACAATGAGCAGTTCTTC.

The rearrangement links TRBV5-1 to TRBJ2-3; 10 bases agree with TRBD2. The CDR3 has 17 residues. Germline CDR1 reads SGHRS; CDR2 reads YFSETQ. The V gene end was trimmed by 0 bases and the J gene end by 1 base; junction bases not matched to a gene: 5. The CDR3 sequence is CASSLVSSGSGTDTQYF. The DNA of the CDR3 is TGCGCCAGCAGCTTGGTGTCTAGCGGGAGCGGCACAGATACGCAGTATTTT.

The gene calls are TRBV28 and TRBJ2-6; no clear D. Germline assignment: CDR1 MDHEN and CDR2 SYDVKM. There are 15 residues in the CDR3. V was shortened by 5 bases and J by 0 bases, with 8 bases between the two germline ends. CDR3 in amino acids: CASSGSRSGANVLTF. The CDR3 coding sequence is TGTGCCAGCAGTGGCTCCCGCTCTGGGGCCAACGTCCTGACTTTC.

The chain combines TRBV2 with TRBJ2-3; no definite D call. V lost 6 bases and J 2 bases, leaving 12 bases between the germline ends. The germline V gene has CDR1 SNHLY and CDR2 FYNNEI. The CDR3 runs to 14 residues. CDR3 bases: TGTGCCAGCAGCCAGGTGGGGTACACAGATACGCAGTATTTT. Amino acid sequence: CASSQVGYTDTQYF.

The chain couples TRBV28 to TRBJ2-5; 8 bases match TRBD1. The J call may be wrong; the DNA end is better matched by TRBJ2-7. This CDR3 has 14 amino acids. CDR1 is MDHEN and CDR2 is SYDVKM in the germline V gene. The CDR3, as DNA: TGTGCCAGCAGTTTGTGGGACAGGACCTACGAGCAGTACTTC. This sequence encodes CASSLWDRTYEQYF.

The rearrangement uses TRBV27 and TRBJ2-3, with 13 bases lining up with TRBD2. The V gene's germline CDR1 is MNHEY and CDR2 SMNVEV (reference sequence). V was clipped by 4 bases and J by 8 bases; unmatched bases: 30. The CDR3 loop spans 23 amino acids. CDR3: CASSWSGGSRGLAGKGPPGTQYF. In DNA form, the CDR3 reads TGTGCCAGCAGTTGGTCAGGGGGAAGCCGGGGACTAGCGGGAAAAGGTCCTCCGGGTACGCAGTATTTT.

The chain links TRBV12-1 to TRBJ2-7; the listed D gene, TRBD2, was not tested against the DNA. TRBV12-1 is a pseudogene. CDR3 length: 15 amino acids. CDR3 amino acids: CASSWPGTSVNEQYF. DNA of the CDR3: TGTGCCAGCAGCTGGCCCGGGACTAGCGTGAACGAGCAGTACTTC.

The rearrangement joins TRBV6-5 to TRBJ1-2; 9 positions agree with TRBD1. The J segment lost 8 bases and the V segment lost 5 bases, leaving 9 bases of the junction unmatched. Germline CDR1 reads MNHEY; CDR2 reads SVGAGI. CDR3 size: 14 residues. CDR3 loop: CASSRLGTGLGYTF. DNA of the CDR3: TGTGCCAGCAGTCGACTAGGGACAGGGTTGGGCTACACCTTC.

V gene TRBV7-8 combines with J gene TRBJ2-7; 7 bases fit TRBD2. After removal of 5 bases from V and 6 bases from J, the junction contained 13 bases not matched to a gene. The CDR3 is 15 amino acids. Germline V gene sequence: CDR1 SGHVS, CDR2 FQNEAQ. The CDR3 coding sequence is TGTGCCAGCAGCGGGGGGGAGGCACCACTGCGCGAGCAGTACTTC. Translation: CASSGGEAPLREQYF.

The rearrangement joins TRBV28 to TRBJ2-1; 13 positions match TRBD2. CDR1 and CDR2 from the germline V gene are MDHEN and SYDVKM. This CDR3 spans 14 amino acids. V trimming: 8 bases; J trimming: 8 bases; junction bases outside the gene matches: 6. The CDR3 is CASARTSGSDEQFF. CDR3 nucleotides: TGTGCCAGCGCGAGGACTAGCGGGAGCGATGAGCAGTTCTTC.

The V gene is TRBV11-2, the J gene TRBJ2-1; 8 positions agree with TRBD2. The V gene end was trimmed by 6 bases and the J gene end by 4 bases; junction bases not matched to a gene: 8. CDR1 SGHAT and CDR2 FQNNGV come from the germline V gene. CDR3 length: 15 amino acids. CDR3 amino acids: CASRRLAGTYNEQFF. CDR3 DNA: TGTGCCAGCAGACGCCTAGCGGGTACTTACAATGAGCAGTTCTTC.

The chain carries TRBV7-3 and TRBJ1-2; D may be TRBD1 (5 bases). CDR3 length: 20 residues. The germline gives CDR1 SGHTA, CDR2 FQGTGA. V was trimmed by 4 bases and J by 4 bases, leaving 31 bases between them. DNA of the CDR3: TGTGCCAGCAGCTCGTGCATTCCCGGGACTCCTAGCTGGGGTCTCTATGGCTACACCTTC. It is translated as CASSSCIPGTPSWGLYGYTF. The complete variable domain, with remaining parts taken from reference TRBV7-3 and TRBJ1-2, reads GAGVSQTPSNKVTEKGKYVELRCDPISGHTALYWYRQSLGQGPEFLIYFQGTGAADDSGLPNDRFFAVRPEGSVSTLKIQRTERGDSAVYLCASSSCIPGTPSWGLYGYTFGSGTRLTVV.

In this sample, this clone turned up once. The V and J genes are TRBV5-1 and TRBJ1-1; D remains unclear. The CDR3 is 15 residues long. CDR1 SGHRS and CDR2 YFSETQ come from the germline V gene. V shed 2 bases and J shed 0 bases, with 11 bases lying between them. The CDR3: CASSLGTILNTEAFF. CDR3 in DNA: TGCGCCAGCAGCTTAGGCACCATTTTGAACACTGAAGCTTTCTTT.